This T cell receptor (beta chain) is drawn from a study of regulatory T cells in long-lasting Graves disease. The table lists this clonotype with many counts. What it recognizes is unknown. Whole-study findings and limits: No thyroid tissue was studied; the work used peripheral blood only.

As to time point: newly diagnosed GD, antithyroid drugs for less than 3 months. Researchers made the TCR library from RNA that was extracted from PBMCs. This CDR3 is built from 14 residues. Germline-derived CDR1 and CDR2 are SGHRS and YFSETQ. With 4 bases removed from V and 5 bases from J, the gap between germline ends came to 14 bases. CDR3 regions were amplified by Arm-PCR using iRepertoire HTBI primers to build TCR beta libraries. TCRdb recomputed calls from the multiplex PCR reads with MiXCR, one row per CDR3 protein. In the table there are 350,000 to 450,000 distinct CDR3 sequences, 15% of which are singletons. The sample was also reused in another study, on T cells in Graves' hyperthyroidism and ophthalmopathy.

The sample in question was peripheral blood mononuclear cells (PBMCs), obtained at new diagnosis, from a patient treated with antithyroid drugs. The TCR originated in a woman aged 25 to 45 with Graves disease. The chain links TRBV5-1 to TRBJ2-3, with D maybe TRBD2 (6 bases). This chain's CDR3 is CASSTSSRIDTQYF. CDR3 in DNA: TGCGCCAGCAGCACTAGCAGTCGGATAGATACGCAGTATTTT.